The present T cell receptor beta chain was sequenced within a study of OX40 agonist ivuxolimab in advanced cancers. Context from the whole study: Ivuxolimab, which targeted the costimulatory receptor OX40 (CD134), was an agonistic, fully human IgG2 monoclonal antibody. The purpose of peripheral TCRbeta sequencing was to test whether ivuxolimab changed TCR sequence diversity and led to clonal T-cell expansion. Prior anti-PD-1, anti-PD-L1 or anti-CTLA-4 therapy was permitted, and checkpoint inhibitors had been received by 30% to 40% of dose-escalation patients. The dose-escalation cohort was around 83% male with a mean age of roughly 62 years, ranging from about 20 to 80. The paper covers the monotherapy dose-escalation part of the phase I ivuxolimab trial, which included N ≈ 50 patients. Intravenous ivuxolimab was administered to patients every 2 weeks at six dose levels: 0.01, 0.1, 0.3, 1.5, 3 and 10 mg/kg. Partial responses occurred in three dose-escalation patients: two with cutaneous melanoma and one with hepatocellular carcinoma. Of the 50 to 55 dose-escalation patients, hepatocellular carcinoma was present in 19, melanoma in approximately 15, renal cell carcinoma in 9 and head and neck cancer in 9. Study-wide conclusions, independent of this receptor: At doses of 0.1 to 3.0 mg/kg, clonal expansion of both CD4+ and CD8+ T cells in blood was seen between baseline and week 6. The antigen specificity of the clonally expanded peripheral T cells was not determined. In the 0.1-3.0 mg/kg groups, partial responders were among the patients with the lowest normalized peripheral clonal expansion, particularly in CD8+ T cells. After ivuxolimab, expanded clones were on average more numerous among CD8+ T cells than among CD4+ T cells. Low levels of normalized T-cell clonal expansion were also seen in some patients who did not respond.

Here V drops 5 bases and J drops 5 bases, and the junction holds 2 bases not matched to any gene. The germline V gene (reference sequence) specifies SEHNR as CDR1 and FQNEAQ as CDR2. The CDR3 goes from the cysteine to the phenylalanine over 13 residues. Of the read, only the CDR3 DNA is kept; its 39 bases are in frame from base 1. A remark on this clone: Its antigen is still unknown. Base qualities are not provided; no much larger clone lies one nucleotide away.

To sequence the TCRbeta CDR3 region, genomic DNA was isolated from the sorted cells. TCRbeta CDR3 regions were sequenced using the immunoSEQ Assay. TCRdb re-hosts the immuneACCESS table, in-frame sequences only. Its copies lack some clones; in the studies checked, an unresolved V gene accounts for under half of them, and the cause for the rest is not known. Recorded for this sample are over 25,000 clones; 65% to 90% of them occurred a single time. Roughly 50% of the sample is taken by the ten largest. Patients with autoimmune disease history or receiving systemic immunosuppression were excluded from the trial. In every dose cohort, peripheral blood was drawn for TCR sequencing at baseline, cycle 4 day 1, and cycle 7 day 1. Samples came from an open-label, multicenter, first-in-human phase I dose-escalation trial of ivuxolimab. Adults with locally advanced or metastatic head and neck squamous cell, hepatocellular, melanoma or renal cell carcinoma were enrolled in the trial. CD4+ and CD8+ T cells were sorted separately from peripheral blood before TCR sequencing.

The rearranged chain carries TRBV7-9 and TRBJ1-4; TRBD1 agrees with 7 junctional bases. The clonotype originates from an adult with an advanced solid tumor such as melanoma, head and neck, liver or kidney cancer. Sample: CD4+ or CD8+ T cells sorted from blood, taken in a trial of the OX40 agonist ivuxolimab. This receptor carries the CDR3 CASSQGENEKLFF. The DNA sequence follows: TGTGCCAGCAGCCAGGGGGAAAATGAAAAACTGTTTTTT. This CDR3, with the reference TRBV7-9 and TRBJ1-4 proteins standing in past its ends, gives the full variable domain DTGVSQNPRHKITKRGQNVTFRCDPISEHNRLYWYRQTLGQGPEFLTYFQNEAQLEKSRLLSDRFSAERPKGSFSTLEIQRTEQGDSAMYLCASSQGENEKLFFGSGTQLSVL.